This section outlines one TCR beta chain sequence together with its context. The study sequenced TCR beta in blood CD8+ and CD4+ T cells. It was negative isolation that provided the CD8+ and CD4+ T cells, whereas TEMRA cells were enriched by FACS. Roughly 0.45 to 1 ug RNA was reverse transcribed with random hexamers. TCRdb itself ran the immunoSEQ multiplex PCR reads through MiXCR, one entry per CDR3 protein. This sample yields 350,000 to 550,000 distinct CDR3 sequences, of which around 85% are seen a single time; roughly 0.1% belongs to the top ten. The CDR3 contains 14 residues. V trimming: 5 bases; J trimming: 5 bases; junction bases outside the gene matches: 4. Germline V gene data show CDR1 as MNHEY and CDR2 as SMNVEV (reference sequence). The data originate from a study of CD8 T cells in Susac syndrome.

The sequence derives from a human donor with multiple sclerosis. V is TRBV27 and J is TRBJ1-5; 9 nucleotides agree with TRBD1. Material: CD8+ T cells from PBMCs. CDR3 coding DNA: TGTGCCAGCAGTCCCGGGACAGGGTATCAGCCCCAGCATTTT. It codes for CASSPGTGYQPQHF.